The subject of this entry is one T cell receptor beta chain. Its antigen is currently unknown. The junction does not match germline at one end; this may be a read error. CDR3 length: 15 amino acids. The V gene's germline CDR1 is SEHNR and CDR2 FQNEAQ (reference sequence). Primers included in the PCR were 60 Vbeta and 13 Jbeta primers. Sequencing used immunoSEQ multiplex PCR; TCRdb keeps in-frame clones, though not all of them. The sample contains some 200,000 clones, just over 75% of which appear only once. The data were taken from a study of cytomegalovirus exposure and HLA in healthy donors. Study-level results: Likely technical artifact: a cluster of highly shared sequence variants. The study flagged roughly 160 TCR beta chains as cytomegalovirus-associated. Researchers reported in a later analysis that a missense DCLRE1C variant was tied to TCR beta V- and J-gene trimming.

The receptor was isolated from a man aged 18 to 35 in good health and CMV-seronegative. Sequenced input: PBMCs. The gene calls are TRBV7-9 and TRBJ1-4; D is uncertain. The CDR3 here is CSSSQISILGEKLFF. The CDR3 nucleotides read TGTTCCAGCAGTCAGATCTCGATCCTCGGGGAAAAACTGTTTTTT.